These 3 T cell receptor beta chains share one sample of origin, sequenced in a study of blood T cells in healthy people across ages. A second roughly 6 to 11 cycle PCR used barcoded and J-beta primers. Via MiXCR, TCRdb re-called the 5' RACE reads, giving one row per CDR3 protein. This sample yields 650,000 to 900,000 distinct CDR3 sequences, of which approximately 67% are seen a single time; roughly 26% belongs to the top ten. What was sequenced was blood. These receptors were taken from a man younger than 45 in good health.

This clonotype was seen a few times. CDR3 bases: TGTGCCAGCAGTTACTCGCACAGGCGAGAGACCCAGTACTTC. It yields the protein CASSYSHRRETQYF. The chain joins TRBV6-5 to TRBJ2-5, with D maybe TRBD1 (5 bases). The CDR3 runs 14 residues. Germline V lookup: CDR1 MNHEY, CDR2 SVGAGI. Trimming took off 0 bases at V and 4 bases at J, with 9 bases between the two ends.

V usage is TRBV7-8 and J usage is TRBJ2-7; D is undetermined. The length of the CDR3 is 16 residues. The germline V and J ends were trimmed by 5 bases and 1 base, with 18 bases remaining between them. CDR1 and CDR2 (germline): SGHVS, FQNEAQ. The CDR3 DNA reads TGTGCCAGCAGCCCCGCTTTGGGAATTGGGTCCTACGAGCAGTACTTC. Encoded protein: CASSPALGIGSYEQYF.

This sequence joins TRBV6-5 and TRBJ2-7; maybe TRBD1 (6 bases). With the DNA end fitting TRBJ2-5 better, the J assignment may be wrong. The CDR3 runs to 14 residues. Per the germline V gene, CDR1 is MNHEY and CDR2 is SVGAGI. The CDR3 sequence: CASTRGGMGETQYF. The CDR3, as DNA: TGTGCCAGCACCAGAGGGGGAATGGGAGAGACCCAGTACTTC.